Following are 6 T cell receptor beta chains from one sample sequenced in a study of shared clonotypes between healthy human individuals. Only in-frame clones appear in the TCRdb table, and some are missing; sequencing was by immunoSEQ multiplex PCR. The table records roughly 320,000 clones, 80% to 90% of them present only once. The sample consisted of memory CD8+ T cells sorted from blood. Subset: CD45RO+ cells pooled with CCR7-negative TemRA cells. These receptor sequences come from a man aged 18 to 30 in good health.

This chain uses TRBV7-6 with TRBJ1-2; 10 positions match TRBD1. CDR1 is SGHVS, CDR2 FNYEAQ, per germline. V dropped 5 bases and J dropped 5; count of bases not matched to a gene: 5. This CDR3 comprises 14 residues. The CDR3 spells CASSPGTGVYGYTF. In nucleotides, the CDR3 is TGTGCCAGCAGCCCGGGGACAGGGGTATATGGCTACACCTTC.

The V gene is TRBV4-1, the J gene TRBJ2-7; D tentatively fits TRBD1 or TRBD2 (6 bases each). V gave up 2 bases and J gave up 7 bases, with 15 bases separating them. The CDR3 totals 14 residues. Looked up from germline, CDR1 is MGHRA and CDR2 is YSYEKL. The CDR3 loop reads CASSQMPRGGEQYF. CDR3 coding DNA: TGCGCCAGCAGCCAAATGCCTCGAGGGGGGGAGCAGTACTTC.

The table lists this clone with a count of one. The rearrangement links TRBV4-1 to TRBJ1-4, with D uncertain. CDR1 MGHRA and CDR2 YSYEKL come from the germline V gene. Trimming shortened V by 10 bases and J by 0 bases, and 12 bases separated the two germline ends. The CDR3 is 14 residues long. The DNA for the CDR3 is TGCGCCACCAACCGGGCCGCAACTAATGAAAAACTGTTTTTT. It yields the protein CATNRAATNEKLFF.

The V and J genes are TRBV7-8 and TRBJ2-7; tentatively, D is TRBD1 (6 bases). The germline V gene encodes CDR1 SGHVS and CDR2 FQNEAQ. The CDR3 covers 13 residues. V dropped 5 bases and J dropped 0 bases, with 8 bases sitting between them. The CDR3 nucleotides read TGTGCCAGCAGCGACAGGTACTCCTACGAGCAGTACTTC. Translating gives CASSDRYSYEQYF.

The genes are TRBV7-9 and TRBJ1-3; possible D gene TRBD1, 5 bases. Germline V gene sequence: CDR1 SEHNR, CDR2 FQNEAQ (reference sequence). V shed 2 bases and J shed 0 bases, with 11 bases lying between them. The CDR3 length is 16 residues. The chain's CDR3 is CASSLIAGSSGNTIYF. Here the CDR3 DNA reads TGTGCCAGCAGCTTAATTGCAGGGAGCTCTGGAAACACCATATATTTT.

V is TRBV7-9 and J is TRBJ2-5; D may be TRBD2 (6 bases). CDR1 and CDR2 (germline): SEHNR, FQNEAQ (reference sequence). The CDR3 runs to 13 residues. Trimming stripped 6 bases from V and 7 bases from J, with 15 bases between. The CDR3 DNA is TGTGCCAGCAGTTGGGGACTCCATGGGACCCAGTACTTC. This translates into CASSWGLHGTQYF.